This TCR beta chain originates from a study of human T cells and chemical hapten exposure. This CDR3 spans 11 amino acids. Germline V gene data show CDR1 as SGHRS and CDR2 as YFSETQ. V lost 3 bases and J lost 4, with 5 bases in between. Documented time point: pre-sensitization, week 0. The treatment was: therapeutic diphenylcyclopropenone sensitization with weekly scalp DPC. One entry per CDR3 protein results from TCRdb running MiXCR on the RACE reads. The sample consists of around 180,000 distinct CDR3 sequences, roughly 30% of them appearing once. The chain links TRBV5-1 to TRBJ2-7; D remains unclear. This specimen consisted of whole blood, obtained in connection with sensitization to the hapten diphenylcyclopropenone (DPC). The TCR comes from a woman aged 25-40 years with alopecia areata. Some clones in this sample may be carry-over from other donors' samples. This chain's CDR3 is CASSYEYEQYF. The DNA for the CDR3 is TGCGCCAGCAGCTACGAGTACGAGCAGTACTTC.